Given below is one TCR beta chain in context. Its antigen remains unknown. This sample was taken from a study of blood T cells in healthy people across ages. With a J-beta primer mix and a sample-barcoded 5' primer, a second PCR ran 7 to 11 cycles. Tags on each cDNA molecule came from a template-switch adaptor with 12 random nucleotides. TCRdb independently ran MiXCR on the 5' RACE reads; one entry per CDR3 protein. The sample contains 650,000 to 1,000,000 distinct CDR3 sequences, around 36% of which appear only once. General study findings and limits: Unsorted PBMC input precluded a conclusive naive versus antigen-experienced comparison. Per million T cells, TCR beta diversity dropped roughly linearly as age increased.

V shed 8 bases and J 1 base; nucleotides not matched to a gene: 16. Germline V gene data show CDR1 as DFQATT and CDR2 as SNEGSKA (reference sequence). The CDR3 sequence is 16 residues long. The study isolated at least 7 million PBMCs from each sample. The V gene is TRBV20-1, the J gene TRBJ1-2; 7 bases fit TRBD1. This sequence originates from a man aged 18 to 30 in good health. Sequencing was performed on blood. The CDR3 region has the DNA TGCAGTACTTATGGTACAGGGGCGGACTTTAACTATGGCTACACCTTC. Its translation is CSTYGTGADFNYGYTF.